The 23 T cell receptor beta chains below come from one sample, sequenced in a study of identical twins. TCRdb reprocessed the 5' RACE reads with MiXCR, giving one entry per CDR3 protein. The repertoire holds 200,000 to 250,000 distinct CDR3 sequences, roughly 7.1% seen once, with roughly 15% in the top ten. This sample was shared with a second study, whose subject was T cells expressing NK-cell markers.

Sequenced: CD8+ T cells sorted from blood. All receptors derive from a woman aged 18-35 years in good health.

The chain combines TRBV29-1 with TRBJ1-2; unclear D gene. Trimming left V 4 bases short and J 8 bases short, with 2 bases between. The CDR3 contains 8 residues. From germline, CDR1 is SQVTM and CDR2 ANQGSEA. The CDR3 sequence: CSVGGYTF. CDR3 sequence (DNA): TGCAGCGTTGGGGGCTACACCTTC.

This clonotype was observed a handful of times. The chain uses TRBV6-1 and TRBJ2-1; 13 bases line up with TRBD2. The germline V gene has CDR1 MNHNS and CDR2 SASEGT. J was trimmed by 8 bases and V by 7 bases; bases with no gene match: 8. This CDR3 has 15 residues. CDR3 coding DNA: TGTGCCAGCAACGAGGGACTAGCGGGGTCTGATGAGCAGTTCTTC. Protein: CASNEGLAGSDEQFF.

This sequence joins TRBV12-5 and TRBJ2-5, with D possibly being TRBD2 (5 bases). The CDR3 totals 11 residues. Trimming pared 4 bases from V and 8 bases from J, leaving 8 bases between. From germline, CDR1 is LGHNT and CDR2 FRNRAP. The CDR3 coding sequence is TGTGCTAGTGGTTCTCGGGGAACCCAGTACTTC. It yields the protein CASGSRGTQYF.

Many counts were recorded for this clonotype. This rearrangement joins TRBV7-2 to TRBJ2-5; 8 positions match TRBD2. V lost 3 bases to trimming and J lost 2 bases; unmatched junction nucleotides: 8. CDR1 and CDR2 from the germline V gene are SGHTA and FQGNSA. The CDR3 extends over 16 amino acids. CDR3 coding DNA: TGTGCCAGCAGCTTGCCGCTAGCGGGCCCACAAGAGACCCAGTACTTC. This encodes CASSLPLAGPQETQYF.

For this clonotype: This may come from a read error, since a much larger clone is one base off. The rearrangement joins TRBV15 to TRBJ2-1; D ambiguous. The CDR3 sequence is 12 residues long. Germline values: CDR1 LNHNV, CDR2 YYDKDF (reference sequence). The DNA of the CDR3 is TGTACCACCAGCAGAGATCTCTTGGAGCAGTTCTTC. Encoded protein: CTTSRDLLEQFF. Together with reference TRBV15 and TRBJ2-1, the CDR3 gives the full variable domain: DAMVIQNPRYQVTQFGKPVTLSCSQTLNHNVMYWYQQKSSQAPKLLFHYYDKDFNNEADTPDNFQSRRPNTSFCFLDIRSPGLGDTAMYLCTTSRDLLEQFFGPGTRLTVL.

Ten or more counts support this clonotype. This sequence joins TRBV20-1 and TRBJ2-1; 11 nucleotides match TRBD2. Germline assignment: CDR1 DFQATT and CDR2 SNEGSKA (reference sequence). The CDR3 totals 12 residues. Trimming took 3 bases from V and 9 from J; bases not matched to a gene: 1. The CDR3 region has the DNA TGCAGTGCTAGTACTAGCGGGAGTGAGCAGTTCTTC. Translation gives CSASTSGSEQFF.

The chain uses TRBV9 and TRBJ1-1, with D possibly matching TRBD1 (5 bases). Per germline, CDR1 SGDLS and CDR2 YYNGEE. Trimming removed 3 bases from V and 8 bases from J, with 14 bases in between. The CDR3 is 13 amino acids. The CDR3 DNA reads as TGTGCCAGCAGCGGGTCGAGGGGCACAGAAGCTTTCTTT. This codes for CASSGSRGTEAFF.

The J gene is TRBJ2-7, the V gene TRBV6-5, with TRBD1 matching 10 bases. The J segment lost 3 bases and the V segment lost 2 bases, leaving 1 base of the junction unmatched. The germline CDR1 and CDR2 sequences are MNHEY and SVGAGI. This CDR3 comprises 14 residues. The CDR3, as DNA: TGTGCCAGCAGTTACCGGACAGGGGGCTACGAGCAGTACTTC. It codes for CASSYRTGGYEQYF.

This clonotype was detected many times. The genes are TRBV9 and TRBJ2-3, with 9 bases lining up with TRBD2. Germline assignment: CDR1 SGDLS and CDR2 YYNGEE. This CDR3 spans 16 amino acids. Trimming removed 1 base from V and 2 bases from J; junction bases left unmatched: 5. The CDR3 DNA reads as TGTGCCAGCAGCGTAAGAGCGGGGGGATACACAGATACGCAGTATTTT. Translating it yields CASSVRAGGYTDTQYF.

This clonotype came up many times. The V and J genes are TRBV7-9 and TRBJ2-2; D could derive from TRBD1 or TRBD2 (5 bases each). In germline, CDR1 is SEHNR, CDR2 FQNEAQ (reference sequence). Trimming cost V 7 bases and J 3 bases, with 18 bases left between them. The CDR3 sequence is 16 residues long. The CDR3 coding sequence is TGTGCCAGCAACTCGCCGGGGCAGCCCCACACCGGGGAGCTGTTTTTT. Translation gives CASNSPGQPHTGELFF.

The chain carries TRBV18 and TRBJ2-3; no clear D gene. Germline V CDR1 and CDR2: KGHSH, LQKENI. This CDR3 spans 18 amino acids. The ends were cut back, 0 bases at V and 6 bases at J, with 22 bases in the middle. The CDR3 sequence is CASSPPSALTGLVDTQYF. The CDR3 DNA reads TGTGCCAGCTCACCACCGAGCGCGTTAACTGGTTTGGTGGATACGCAGTATTTT.

In this sample, this clonotype turned up a few times. This chain uses TRBV4-1 with TRBJ1-1; tentatively, D is TRBD1 (6 bases). V was shortened by 4 bases and J by 4 bases, with 19 bases between the two germline ends. The CDR3 sequence is 16 residues long. Germline CDR1 and CDR2: MGHRA and YSYEKL. The CDR3 DNA reads TGCGCCAGCAGCCCCTACAGTAGTGGGGGCGTCACTGAAGCTTTCTTT. Its translation is CASSPYSSGGVTEAFF.

The V gene is TRBV30, the J gene TRBJ2-7; D uncertain. Trimming took off 0 bases at V and 4 bases at J, with 10 bases between the two ends. Germline V gene lookup returns CDR1 GTSNPN and CDR2 SVGIG (reference sequence). This CDR3 has 13 residues. The CDR3 is CAWSVTLDYEQYF. The CDR3 DNA reads as TGTGCCTGGAGTGTAACACTTGATTACGAGCAGTACTTC. The variable domain in full, with the rest retrieved from reference TRBV30 and TRBJ2-7, is SQTIHQWPATLVQPVGSPLSLECTVEGTSNPNLYWYRQAAGRGLQLLFYSVGIGQISSEVPQNLSASRPQDRQFILSSKKLLLSDSGFYLCAWSVTLDYEQYFGPGTRLTVT.

The chain recombines TRBV29-1 with TRBJ2-1; 13 bases fit TRBD2. The CDR3 sequence is 16 residues long. Germline lookup yields CDR1 SQVTM and CDR2 ANQGSEA. Trimming cost V 5 bases and J 1 base; bases outside gene matches: 5. CDR3 region: CSVQGLAGNSYNEQFF. CDR3 bases: TGCAGCGTTCAGGGACTAGCGGGGAATTCCTACAATGAGCAGTTCTTC.

The chain couples TRBV29-1 to TRBJ2-5; possible D gene TRBD2, 6 bases. CDR1 SQVTM and CDR2 ANQGSEA come from the germline V gene. The V and J ends lost 7 bases and 0 bases respectively, with 12 bases between them. CDR3 length: 13 amino acids. CDR3 in amino acids: CSAPGGNQETQYF. The DNA for the CDR3 is TGCAGCGCCCCTGGAGGGAACCAAGAGACCCAGTACTTC.

The J gene is TRBJ2-1, the V gene TRBV4-1; D is unclear. This CDR3 is built from 13 residues. Deletions cut 0 bases from V and 9 bases from J, with 9 bases between. From germline, CDR1 is MGHRA and CDR2 YSYEKL. CDR3 loop: CASSQEGLSEQFF. CDR3 coding DNA: TGCGCCAGCAGCCAAGAGGGCTTGTCTGAGCAGTTCTTC.

This clonotype was seen a few times. The chain uses TRBV6-2 or TRBV6-3 and TRBJ2-7; TRBD2 might be the D (6 bases). The CDR3 is 15 residues long. Germline CDR1 and CDR2: MNHEY and SVGEGT. Trimming took 0 bases from V and 5 from J, leaving 14 bases between them. Here the CDR3 DNA reads TGTGCCAGCAGTTACTCGCCGGGGGACGGCCACGAGCAGTACTTC. As protein: CASSYSPGDGHEQYF.

This clonotype was found many times. The chain uses TRBV4-3 and TRBJ1-1; possible D gene TRBD1, 5 bases. Germline assignment: CDR1 LGHNA and CDR2 YSLEER. The CDR3 is 14 amino acids. Trimming took 0 bases from V and 8 from J, leaving 13 bases between them. The CDR3 DNA is TGCGCCAGCAGCCAAGAGGGGACGGCCACGGAAGCTTTCTTT. It encodes CASSQEGTATEAFF.

In its sample, this clonotype was seen a few times. The chain is built from TRBV7-8 and TRBJ2-7; possibly TRBD2 for D (5 bases). The V gene's germline CDR1 is SGHVS and CDR2 FQNEAQ. This CDR3 contains 14 residues. The V and J ends lost 3 bases and 4 bases respectively, with 13 bases between them. CDR3 residues: CASSFREILYEQYF. Written as DNA, the CDR3 is TGTGCCAGCAGCTTTCGGGAAATCCTATACGAGCAGTACTTC.

J is TRBJ2-5 and V is TRBV21-1; the table's D call of TRBD1 was not tested on the DNA. TRBV21-1 constitutes a pseudogene. The CDR3 loop spans 15 amino acids. The CDR3 loop is CASSKARDGQETQYF. The CDR3 DNA reads TGTGCCAGCAGCAAAGCTAGGGACGGTCAAGAGACCCAGTACTTC.

This clonotype has more than one count but fewer than ten. The chain couples TRBV7-9 to TRBJ2-1, with TRBD2 matching 10 bases. The CDR3 runs 15 residues. The ends lost 1 base at V and 9 bases at J; junction bases unmatched: 6. CDR1 and CDR2 from the germline V gene are SEHNR and FQNEAQ (reference sequence). The CDR3 loop reads CASSLGLAGEFEQFF. Here the CDR3 DNA reads TGTGCCAGCAGCTTAGGGCTAGCGGGAGAATTTGAGCAGTTCTTC.

The V gene is TRBV5-8, the J gene TRBJ2-7, with 12 bases matching TRBD1. Trimming took 4 bases from V and 1 from J; bases not matched to a gene: 9. The CDR3 consists of 17 residues. From germline, CDR1 is SGHTS and CDR2 YDEGEE. In DNA form, the CDR3 reads TGTGCCAGCAGCGCCCGGGGACAGGGGGCCGCTTCCTACGAGCAGTACTTC. Translation: CASSARGQGAASYEQYF.

The V call is TRBV20-1, the J call TRBJ2-1, with 10 bases identical to TRBD2. This CDR3 comprises 15 residues. Losses at the gene ends were 4 bases for V and 3 bases for J; bases not matched to a gene: 6. Germline lookup yields CDR1 DFQATT and CDR2 SNEGSKA (reference sequence). DNA of the CDR3: TGCAGTGCTATTATCCTAGCGGGGGTCTACAATGAGCAGTTCTTC. It translates to CSAIILAGVYNEQFF.